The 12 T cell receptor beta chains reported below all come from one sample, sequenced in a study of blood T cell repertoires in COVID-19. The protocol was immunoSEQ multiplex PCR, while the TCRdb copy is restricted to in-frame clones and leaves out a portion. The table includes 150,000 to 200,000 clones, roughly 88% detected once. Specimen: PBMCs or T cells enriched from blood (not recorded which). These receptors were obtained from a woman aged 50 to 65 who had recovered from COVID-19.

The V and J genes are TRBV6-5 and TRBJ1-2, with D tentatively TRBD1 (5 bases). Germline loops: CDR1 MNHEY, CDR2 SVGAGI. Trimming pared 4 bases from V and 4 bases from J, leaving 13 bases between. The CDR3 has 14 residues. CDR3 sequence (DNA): TGTGCCAGCAGTTGGGAGGGGTTTTCCTATGGCTACACCTTC. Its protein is CASSWEGFSYGYTF.

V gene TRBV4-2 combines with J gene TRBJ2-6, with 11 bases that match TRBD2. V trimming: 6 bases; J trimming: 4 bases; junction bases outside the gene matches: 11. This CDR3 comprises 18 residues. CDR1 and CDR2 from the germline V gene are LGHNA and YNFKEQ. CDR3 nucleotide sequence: TGTGCCAGCAGTCCTTTTAGCGGGGGGGCGACCGGGGCCAACGTCCTGACTTTC. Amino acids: CASSPFSGGATGANVLTF.

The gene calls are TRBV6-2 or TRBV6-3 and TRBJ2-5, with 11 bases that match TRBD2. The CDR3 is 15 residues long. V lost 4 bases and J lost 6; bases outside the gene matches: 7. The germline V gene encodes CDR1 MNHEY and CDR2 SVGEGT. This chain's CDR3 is CASSFVAGGLQTQYF. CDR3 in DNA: TGTGCCAGCAGTTTCGTAGCGGGGGGGCTGCAGACCCAGTACTTC.

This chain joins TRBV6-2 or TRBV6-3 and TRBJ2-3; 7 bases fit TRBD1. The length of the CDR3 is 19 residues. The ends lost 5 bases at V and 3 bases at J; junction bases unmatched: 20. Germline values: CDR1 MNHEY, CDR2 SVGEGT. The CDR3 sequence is CASSAPDPRGGRRTDTQYF. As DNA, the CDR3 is TGTGCCAGCAGTGCCCCGGACCCTAGAGGGGGCCGCAGGACAGATACGCAGTATTTT.

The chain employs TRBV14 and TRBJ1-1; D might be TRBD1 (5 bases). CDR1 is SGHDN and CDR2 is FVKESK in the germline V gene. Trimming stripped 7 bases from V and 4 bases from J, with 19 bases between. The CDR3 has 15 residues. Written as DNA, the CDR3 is TGTGCCAGCAACTATCAGGGTCTGGTAGGCACTGAAGCTTTCTTT. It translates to CASNYQGLVGTEAFF.

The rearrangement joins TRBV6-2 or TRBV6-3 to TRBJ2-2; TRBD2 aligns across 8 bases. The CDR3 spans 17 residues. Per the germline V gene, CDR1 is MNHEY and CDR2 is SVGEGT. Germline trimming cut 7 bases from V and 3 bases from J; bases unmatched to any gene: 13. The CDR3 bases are TGTGCCAGCAACCCCCTTGGCGGGGGGCTATACACCGGGGAGCTGTTTTTT. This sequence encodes CASNPLGGGLYTGELFF.

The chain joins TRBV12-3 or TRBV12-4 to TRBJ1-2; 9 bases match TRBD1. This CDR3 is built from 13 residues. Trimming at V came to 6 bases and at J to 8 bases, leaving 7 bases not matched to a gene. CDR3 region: CASRPGQGGGYTF. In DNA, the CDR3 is TGTGCCAGCAGACCGGGACAGGGTGGAGGCTACACCTTC.

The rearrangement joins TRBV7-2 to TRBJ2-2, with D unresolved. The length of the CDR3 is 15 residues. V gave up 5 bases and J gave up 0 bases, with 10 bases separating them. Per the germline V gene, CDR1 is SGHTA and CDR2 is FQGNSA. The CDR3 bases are TGTGCCAGCAGCCCCCCGTTTACGAACACCGGGGAGCTGTTTTTT. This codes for CASSPPFTNTGELFF.

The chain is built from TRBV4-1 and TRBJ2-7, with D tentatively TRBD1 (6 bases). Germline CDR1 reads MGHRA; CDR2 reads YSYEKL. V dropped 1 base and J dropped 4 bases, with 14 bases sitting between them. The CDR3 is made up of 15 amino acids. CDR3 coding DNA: TGCGCCAGCAGCCAAGTCCCCGGACAGCCATACGAGCAGTACTTC. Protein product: CASSQVPGQPYEQYF.

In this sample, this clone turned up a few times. The CDR3 nucleotides are TGTGCCAGCAGCCAAGATCCCGTAGGACAGGTTGAGGCCTACGAGCAGTACTTC. Protein product: CASSQDPVGQVEAYEQYF. The rearrangement uses TRBV4-2 and TRBJ2-7; 7 positions match TRBD1. The CDR3 is 18 amino acids. The J segment lost 2 bases and the V segment lost 0 bases, leaving 13 bases of the junction unmatched. In germline, CDR1 is LGHNA, CDR2 YNFKEQ.

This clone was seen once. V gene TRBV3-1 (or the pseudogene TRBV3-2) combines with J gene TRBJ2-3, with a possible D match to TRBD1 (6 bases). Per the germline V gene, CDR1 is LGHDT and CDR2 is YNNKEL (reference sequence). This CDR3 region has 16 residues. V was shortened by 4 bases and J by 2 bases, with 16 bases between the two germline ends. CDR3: CASSLGASANTDTQYF. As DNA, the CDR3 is TGTGCCAGCAGCCTGGGGGCAAGCGCCAACACAGATACGCAGTATTTT.

This CDR3 reads CASSYSQENTEAFF. The CDR3 DNA is TGTGCCAGCAGTTACTCGCAGGAGAACACTGAAGCTTTCTTT. This chain connects TRBV6-5 to TRBJ1-1; D is undetermined. V was cut by 0 bases and J by 1 base, with 6 bases left in between. Germline V lookup: CDR1 MNHEY, CDR2 SVGAGI. This CDR3 has 14 amino acids.